This T cell receptor (beta chain) originates from a study of T cell responses to AZD1222 COVID-19 vaccine. Germline V gene sequence: CDR1 WSHSY, CDR2 SAAADI. CDR3 length: 15 residues. Between the trimmed V and J ends, which lost 6 bases and 0 bases, there was a span of 15 bases. About this clone: Its cognate antigen is unknown.

General study findings and limits: Following two doses of AZD1222, Spike-specific TCR breadth and depth rose. The number of AZD1222 recipients seropositive at baseline was only six. The sample set comprised mostly white British donors with more females, and clonal diversity was possibly underestimated.

Analyses pooled second doses at about 4 or about 12 weeks. Some clones are missing from TCRdb's copy, which holds only in-frame ones; the method was immunoSEQ multiplex PCR. Of around 130,000 clones listed, 89% are singletons. The gene calls are TRBV10-2 and TRBJ2-7, with D perhaps matching TRBD1 (6 bases). The source of this sequence is an adult who received the AZD1222 COVID-19 vaccine. The input for sequencing was peripheral blood, taken 28 days after the second AZD1222 dose. CDR3 sequence: CASRATGLSSYEQYF. For the CDR3, the DNA is TGCGCCAGCAGGGCAACAGGGTTGAGCTCCTACGAGCAGTACTTC.